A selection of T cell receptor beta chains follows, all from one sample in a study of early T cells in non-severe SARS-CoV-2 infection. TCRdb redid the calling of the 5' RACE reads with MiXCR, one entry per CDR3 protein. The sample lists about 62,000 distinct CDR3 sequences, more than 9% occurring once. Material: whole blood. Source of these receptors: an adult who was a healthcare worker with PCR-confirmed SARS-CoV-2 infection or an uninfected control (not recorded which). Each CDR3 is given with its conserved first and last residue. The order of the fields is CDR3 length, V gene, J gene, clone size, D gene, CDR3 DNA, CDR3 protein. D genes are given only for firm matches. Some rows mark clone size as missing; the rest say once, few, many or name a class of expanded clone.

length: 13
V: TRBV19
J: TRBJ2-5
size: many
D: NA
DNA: TGTGCCAGTAGTATAGCCAGGCAAGAGACCCAGTACTTC
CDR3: CASSIARQETQYF

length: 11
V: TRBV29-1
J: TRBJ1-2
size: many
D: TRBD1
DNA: TGCGGGGGGGGACAGCAGTATGGCTACACCTTC
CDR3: CGGGQQYGYTF

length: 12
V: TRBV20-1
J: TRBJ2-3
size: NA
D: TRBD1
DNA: TGCAGTGCTGGGGGACAGGGTGATACGCAGTATTTT
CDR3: CSAGGQGDTQYF

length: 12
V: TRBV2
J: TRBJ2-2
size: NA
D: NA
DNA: TGTGCCAGCAAACAGGGCGGCGGGGAGCTGTTTTTT
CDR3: CASKQGGGELFF

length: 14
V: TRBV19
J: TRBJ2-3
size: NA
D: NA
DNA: TGTGCCAGTAGTACCCGACGGGGCATCAGTACGCAGTATTTT
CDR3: CASSTRRGISTQYF

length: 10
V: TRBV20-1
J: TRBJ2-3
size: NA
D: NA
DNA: TGCAGTGCTAGTGTGGATACGCAGTATTTT
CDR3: CSASVDTQYF

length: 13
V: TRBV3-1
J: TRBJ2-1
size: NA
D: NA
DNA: TGTGCCAGCAGCCAAGTGACAGACAATGAGCAGTTCTTC
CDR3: CASSQVTDNEQFF

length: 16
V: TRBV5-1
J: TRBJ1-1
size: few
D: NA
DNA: TGCGCCAGCAGCTGGGGCCAGGGAGGGGTGAACACTGAAGCTTTCTTT
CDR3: CASSWGQGGVNTEAFF

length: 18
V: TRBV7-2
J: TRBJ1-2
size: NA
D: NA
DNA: TGTGCCAGCAGCGCTTCCCGGGACACGGGTCGCGGGGGCTATGGCTACACCTTC
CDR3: CASSASRDTGRGGYGYTF

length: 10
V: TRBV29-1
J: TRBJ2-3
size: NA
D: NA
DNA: TGCAGCGCCGGACCAGATACGCAGTATTTT
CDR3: CSAGPDTQYF

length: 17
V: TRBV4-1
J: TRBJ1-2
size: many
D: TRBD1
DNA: TGCGCCAGCAGCCAAAAAGAGACCGGGACAGGGAACTATGGCTACACCTTC
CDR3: CASSQKETGTGNYGYTF

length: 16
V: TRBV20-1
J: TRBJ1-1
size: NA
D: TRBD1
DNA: TGCAGTGCCCATAAGAGCGGACAGGGGGCATGGACTGAAGCTTTCTTT
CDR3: CSAHKSGQGAWTEAFF

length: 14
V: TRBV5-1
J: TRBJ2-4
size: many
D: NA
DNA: TGCGCCAGCAGCCCGGAAGTGCAGGCAAACATTCAGTACTTC
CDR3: CASSPEVQANIQYF

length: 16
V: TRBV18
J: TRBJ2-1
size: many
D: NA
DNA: TGTGCCAGCTCACCACCGATGGGATCGACCTACAATGAGCAGTTCTTC
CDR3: CASSPPMGSTYNEQFF

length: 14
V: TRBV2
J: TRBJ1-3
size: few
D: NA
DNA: TGTGCCAGCAGTGAGTCGTCATTTGGAAACACCATATATTTT
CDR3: CASSESSFGNTIYF

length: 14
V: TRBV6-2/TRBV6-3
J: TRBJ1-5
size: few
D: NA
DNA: TGTGCCAGCAGTTACATAAGGGGCAATCAGCCCCAGCATTTT
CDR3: CASSYIRGNQPQHF

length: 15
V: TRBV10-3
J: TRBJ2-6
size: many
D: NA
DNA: TGTGCCACCAGAGACGGCTTCTCTGGGGCCAACGTCCTGACTTTC
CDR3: CATRDGFSGANVLTF

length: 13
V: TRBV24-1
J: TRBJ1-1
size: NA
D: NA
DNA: TGTGCCACCAGTGACAGCCCGAACACTGAAGCTTTCTTT
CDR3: CATSDSPNTEAFF

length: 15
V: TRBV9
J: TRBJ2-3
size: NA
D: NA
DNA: TGTGCCAGCAGCGTAGAAGGGCCTACCACAGATACGCAGTATTTT
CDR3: CASSVEGPTTDTQYF

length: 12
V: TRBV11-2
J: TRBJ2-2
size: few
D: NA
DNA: TGTGCCAGCAGCTTCGACAGGGGGGAGCTGTTTTTT
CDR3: CASSFDRGELFF

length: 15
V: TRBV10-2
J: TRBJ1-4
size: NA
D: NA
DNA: TGCGCCAGCAGAGACCTGGCAGGAGGAGATGAAAAACTGTTTTTT
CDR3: CASRDLAGGDEKLFF

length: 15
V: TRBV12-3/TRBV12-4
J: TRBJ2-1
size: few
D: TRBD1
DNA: TGTGCCAGCAGTCACGCCAGGGGGCATGGCGATGAGCAGTTCTTC
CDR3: CASSHARGHGDEQFF

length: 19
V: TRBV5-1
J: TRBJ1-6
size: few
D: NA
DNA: TGCGCCAGCAGCTTAAGATCGGGAGCAGCGGGGGCTGATAATTCACCCCTCCACTTT
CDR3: CASSLRSGAAGADNSPLHF

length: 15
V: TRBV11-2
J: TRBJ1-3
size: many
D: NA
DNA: TGTGCCAGCAGCTTAGGTCGTTCCTCTGGAAACACCATATATTTT
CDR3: CASSLGRSSGNTIYF

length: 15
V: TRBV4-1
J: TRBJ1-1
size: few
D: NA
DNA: TGCGCCAGCAGCCAACATCGATACGGGTACACTGAAGCTTTCTTT
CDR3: CASSQHRYGYTEAFF

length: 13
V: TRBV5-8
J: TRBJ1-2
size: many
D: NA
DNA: TGTGCCAGCAGCTTGGGACAGGTTGAGGGCTACACCTTC
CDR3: CASSLGQVEGYTF

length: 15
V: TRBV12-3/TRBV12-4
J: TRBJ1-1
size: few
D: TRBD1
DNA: TGTGCCAGCAGTTTCTGGACAGGGCTGAACACTGAAGCTTTCTTT
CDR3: CASSFWTGLNTEAFF

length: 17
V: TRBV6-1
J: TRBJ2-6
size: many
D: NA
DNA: TGTGCCAGCAGTGCGGTTACTTGGGTCTCCGGGGCCAACGTCCTGACTTTC
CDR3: CASSAVTWVSGANVLTF

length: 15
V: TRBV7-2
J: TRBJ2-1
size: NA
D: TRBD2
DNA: TGTGCCAGCAGACCGACTAGCGGGGGGAACAATGAGCAGTTCTTC
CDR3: CASRPTSGGNNEQFF

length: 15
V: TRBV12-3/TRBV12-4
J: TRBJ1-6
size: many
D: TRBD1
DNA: TGTGCCAGCAGTCCGACCGGGACAGCTGGGTCACCCCTCCACTTT
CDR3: CASSPTGTAGSPLHF

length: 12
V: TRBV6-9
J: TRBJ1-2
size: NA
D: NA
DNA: TGTGCCCCGAACAGCTGTATGCTCGGCTACACCTTC
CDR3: CAPNSCMLGYTF

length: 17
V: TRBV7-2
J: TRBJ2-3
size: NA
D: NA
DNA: TGTGCCAGCAGCTTAACTCCGCCGGGGTCAACCGGAGATACGCAGTATTTT
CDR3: CASSLTPPGSTGDTQYF

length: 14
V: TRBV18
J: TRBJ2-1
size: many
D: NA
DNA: TGTGCCAGCTCACCACCGGCCTCCTACAATGAGCAGTTCTTC
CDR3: CASSPPASYNEQFF

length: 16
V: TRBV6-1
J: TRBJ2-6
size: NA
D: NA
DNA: TGTGCCAGCAGTGCAGGACGGAACTCTGGGGCCAACGTCCTGACTTTC
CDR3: CASSAGRNSGANVLTF

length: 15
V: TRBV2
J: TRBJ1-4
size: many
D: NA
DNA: TGTGCCAGCACCTGGACAGAGCTAAAGAGTGAAAAACTGTTTTTT
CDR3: CASTWTELKSEKLFF

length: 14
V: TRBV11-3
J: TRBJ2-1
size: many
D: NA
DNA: TGTGCCAGCAGCTTAGGCACAGGATACAATGAGCAGTTCTTC
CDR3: CASSLGTGYNEQFF

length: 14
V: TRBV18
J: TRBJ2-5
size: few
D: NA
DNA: TGTGCCAGCTCACCACCCGTGAGTCGAGAGACCCAGTACTTC
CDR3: CASSPPVSRETQYF

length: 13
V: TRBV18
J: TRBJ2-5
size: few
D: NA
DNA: TGTGCCAGCTCACCACGGGATCAAGAGACCCAGTACTTC
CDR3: CASSPRDQETQYF

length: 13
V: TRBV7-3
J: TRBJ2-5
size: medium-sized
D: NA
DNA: TGTGCCAGCAGCAAGGGCCTACTAGAGACCCAGTACTTC
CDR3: CASSKGLLETQYF

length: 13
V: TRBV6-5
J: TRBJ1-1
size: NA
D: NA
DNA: TGTGCCAGCCGGGGTACGGTGCGGACTGAAGCTTTCTTT
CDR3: CASRGTVRTEAFF

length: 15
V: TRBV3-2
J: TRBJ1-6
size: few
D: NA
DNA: TGTGCCAGCAGCCAAGAATGGACGCCGAACTCACCCCTCCACTTT
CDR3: CASSQEWTPNSPLHF